This paragraph covers one T cell receptor (beta chain) sequence. No cognate antigen has been identified for it. Base-call qualities are not available, and no considerably larger clone is one nucleotide away. These data originate in a study of beta chain features in type 1 diabetes (dated by TCRdb to between 2017 and 2018). Background on the whole study: Mean age, gender distribution, total cell number and subset yield were not different between patients and healthy donors. In the study, recently diagnosed type 1 diabetes patients and matched healthy donors were compared on the TCRB repertoires of their sorted circulating CD4+ T cell subsets. Regulatory and stem cell-like memory subsets were obtained from only 8 patients and roughly eight healthy donors, while naive and central memory subsets were obtained from all 28 donors. A total of 85 million to 140 million sorted cells were examined across all samples, and the number of cells per subset was strongly correlated with RNA yield. Here is what the overall study found, with its caveats: Sequencing cDNA rather than genomic DNA could over-represent highly expressing activated cells, although activation and CD3 levels did not differ between groups. At VDJ recombination sites, type 1 diabetes patients had fewer insertions and more deleted nucleotides, which implies abnormalities in thymic rearrangement. A moderate but significant shortening of TCRB CDR3 length was observed in type 1 diabetes patients in all four CD4+ subsets. Because small numbers of individuals were included in the HLA sub-analyses, any influence of HLA type on TCRB rearrangement was left unresolved. The naive, central memory and regulatory TCRB repertoires appeared to resemble one another more closely among patients than among healthy donors. PCR might favor shorter templates, but patient and control samples were amplified and corrected together, so any skew would affect both groups equally.

Each donor gave one peripheral blood draw, averaging approximately 0.11 L, which was collected into heparinised tubes. Using a panel that included CD45RO, CCR7, CD25, CD127, CD95 and CD27, naive, central memory, regulatory and stem cell-like memory CD4+ T cells were sorted on a BD FACSAria II. Every sorted population had a purity above 95%. PBMCs were isolated immediately by Lymphoprep density gradient centrifugation and stained directly without culture. So that batch effects would be minimized, each experiment stained and sorted samples in pairs, pairing one healthy donor with one patient. The entire isolated RNA was reverse transcribed using the High Capacity cDNA Reverse Transcription Kit, and thus expressed TCRB transcripts were sequenced. Deep immunoSEQ sequencing was performed on naive, central memory and regulatory T cell samples, with an average of about 3.6 million total reads per sample. After sorted cells were lysed in RLT buffer, RNA was extracted with DNase-treated RNeasy Micro or Mini kits, with the choice depending on cell number. To prevent cross-contamination, each cell subset was processed individually, whereas patient and healthy donor samples were processed jointly. The immunoSEQ multiplex PCR was used to amplify TCRB sequences from cDNA, generating 87-bp fragments that spanned the CDR3 region. Sequencing of the amplicons was done on the Illumina HiSeq platform. The study's processing was this. Synthetic template baselines were used to correct PCR bias computationally, reads within Hamming distance 2 were collapsed, and singletons that could not be merged were discarded. Reads were aligned to IMGT to assign V, D and J genes, CDR3 length, and insertions or deletions at six rearrangement sites. Within each subset, clonotype counts were normalized to sorted cell number, and only after that were true diversity and Gini coefficients computed with the tcR R package. The overlap coefficient, calculated on TCRB nucleotide sequences, was used to quantify repertoire sharing. Out-of-frame TCRB sequences from naive cells were analyzed as a proxy for the pre-selection repertoire. TCRdb took over this immuneACCESS table, retaining in-frame rearrangements with V and J assigned. Such tables are incomplete; in checked studies, under half of the missing clones stem from an unresolved V gene, and the remainder is unexplained. V, J and clone size were drawn from that table, and D and trimming were deduced from the DNA. Here the sample has around 400,000 clones; about 15% occur a single time. Around 0.02% of the sample comes from the top ten.

The TCR comes from a woman in her late teens or twenties in good health. The sequenced sample consisted of naive CD4+ T cells from blood. The cell subset or site tag for this specimen amounts to: true naive CD4+ T cells.

The CDR3 region has the sequence CASSRLAVAYEQYF. In nucleotides, the sequence is TGTGCCAGCAGTCGACTAGCAGTCGCCTACGAGCAGTACTTC. The rearrangement joined TRBV2 to TRBJ2-7; TRBD2 agrees with 7 junctional bases. The germline V end is reduced by 5 bases and the J end by 2 bases; junction bases left unmatched: 6. Its CDR3 holds 14 amino acids, cysteine through phenylalanine. Here the CDR3 DNA is all that survives: 42 bases in frame from base 1. Via the germline V gene, CDR1 is SNHLY and CDR2 FYNNEI.